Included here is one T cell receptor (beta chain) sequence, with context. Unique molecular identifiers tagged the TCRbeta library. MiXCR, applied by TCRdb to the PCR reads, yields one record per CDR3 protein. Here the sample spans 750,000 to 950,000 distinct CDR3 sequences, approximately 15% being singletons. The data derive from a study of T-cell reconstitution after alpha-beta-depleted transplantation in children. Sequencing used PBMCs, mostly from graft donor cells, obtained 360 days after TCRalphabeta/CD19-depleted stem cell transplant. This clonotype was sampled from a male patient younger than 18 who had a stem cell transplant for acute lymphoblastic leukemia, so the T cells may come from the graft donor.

As DNA, the CDR3 is TGTGCCAGCAGCCGTGCCCCCTGGGATACGCAGTATTTT. Amino acids: CASSRAPWDTQYF. This chain connects TRBV7-6 to TRBJ2-3; no reliable D call. Per the germline V gene, CDR1 is SGHVS and CDR2 is FNYEAQ. This CDR3 contains 13 residues. Trimming left V 5 bases short and J 6 bases short, with 12 bases between. Full variable domain (outside the CDR3, taken from reference TRBV7-6 and TRBJ2-3): GAGVSQSPRYKVTKRGQDVALRCDPISGHVSLYWYRQALGQGPEFLTYFNYEAQQDKSGLPNDRFSAERPEGSISTLTIQRTEQRDSAMYRCASSRAPWDTQYFGPGTRLTVL.